These 27 T cell receptor beta chains came from one sample sequenced in a study of tumor-infiltrating lymphocytes in oesophageal squamous cell carcinoma. MiXCR, run by TCRdb on the PCR reads, gives a single entry per CDR3 protein. The profile shows some 25,000 distinct CDR3 sequences, 38% of them singletons. The sequenced sample was esophageal tumor tissue. The receptors were gathered from a male donor with esophageal squamous cell carcinoma.

The gene calls are TRBV7-3 and TRBJ2-1; D remains ambiguous. The germline V gene encodes CDR1 SGHTA and CDR2 FQGTGA. The CDR3 is made up of 13 amino acids. The ends were cut back, 5 bases at V and 3 bases at J, with 8 bases in the middle. CDR3 bases: TGTGCCAGCAGCCACGACTTCTACAATGAGCAGTTCTTC. Amino acid sequence: CASSHDFYNEQFF.

A few counts support this clonotype. The chain couples TRBV7-2 to TRBJ2-1; weak D call: TRBD1 (6 bases). Germline V gene sequence: CDR1 SGHTA, CDR2 FQGNSA. Trimming removed 4 bases from V and 9 bases from J, with 22 bases in between. The CDR3 runs 16 residues. The CDR3 DNA reads TGTGCCAGCAGCTACCTCCGGTGGCAGGGGATGTTTGAGCAGTTCTTC. Encoded protein: CASSYLRWQGMFEQFF.

This clonotype has ten or more counts. CDR3 nucleotides: TGTGCCAGCAGCTTCGGACTAGCGGGGGGGACCGGGGAGCTGTTTTTT. It specifies CASSFGLAGGTGELFF. The chain couples TRBV7-9 to TRBJ2-2, with 15 positions matching TRBD2. The V gene end was trimmed by 3 bases and the J gene end by 5 bases; junction bases not matched to a gene: 1. The CDR3 is 16 residues long. CDR1 and CDR2 from the germline V gene are SEHNR and FQNEAQ (reference sequence).

This clonotype showed up just a few times. The rearrangement links TRBV7-6 to TRBJ2-5; D remains unclear. Germline V lookup: CDR1 SGHVS, CDR2 FNYEAQ. The CDR3 is 12 residues long. V shed 0 bases and J shed 8 bases, with 7 bases lying between them. CDR3 in DNA: TGTGCCAGCAGCTTAGCGCATGTCACCCAGTACTTC. Translation: CASSLAHVTQYF.

This clonotype is medium-sized. The rearrangement joins TRBV6-1 to TRBJ2-3, with D tentatively TRBD1 or TRBD2 (7 bases each). V lost 8 bases to trimming and J lost 4 bases, with 16 bases between them. In germline, CDR1 is MNHNS, CDR2 SASEGT. The CDR3 has 14 residues. In DNA form, the CDR3 reads TGTGCCAGCGGACTAGGGGGCCGAGCAGATACGCAGTATTTT. Encoded protein: CASGLGGRADTQYF.

V and J are TRBV12-3 or TRBV12-4 and TRBJ2-3, with D perhaps TRBD2 (5 bases). The CDR3 is 14 amino acids. V lost 3 bases and J lost 14, with 21 bases in between. DNA for the CDR3: TGTGCCAGCAGTTTTTGGCGAATGACCGGGGAGCTGTATTTT. Residues: CASSFWRMTGELYF.

This clonotype was counted many times. The chain employs TRBV6-1 and TRBJ2-1, with 7 bases identical to TRBD1. CDR3 size: 13 residues. J was trimmed by 3 bases and V by 8 bases; bases with no gene match: 4. The germline V gene encodes CDR1 MNHNS and CDR2 SASEGT. CDR3 nucleotide sequence: TGTGCCAGCCGACGGGACAGCTACAATGAGCAGTTCTTC. It yields the protein CASRRDSYNEQFF.

This rearrangement joins TRBV7-9 to TRBJ2-1; 10 positions agree with TRBD2. This CDR3 is built from 18 residues. With V trimmed by 1 base and J by 3 bases, 9 bases remained unmatched. Per germline, CDR1 SEHNR and CDR2 FQNEAQ (reference sequence). CDR3 DNA sequence: TGTGCCAGCAGCTTAGGGACTAGCGGAAGACTCTTCTACAATGAGCAGTTCTTC. This codes for CASSLGTSGRLFYNEQFF. Based on the CDR3 plus reference TRBV7-9 and TRBJ2-1, the full variable domain is DTGVSQNPRHKITKRGQNVTFRCDPISEHNRLYWYRQTLGQGPEFLTYFQNEAQLEKSRLLSDRFSAERPKGSFSTLEIQRTEQGDSAMYLCASSLGTSGRLFYNEQFFGPGTRLTVL.

This clonotype was seen ten or more times. The chain combines TRBV12-3 or TRBV12-4 with TRBJ2-4, with a weak D call TRBD2 (5 bases). The CDR3 totals 11 residues. Deletions cut 7 bases from V and 6 bases from J, with 7 bases between. The DNA of the CDR3 is TGTGCCAGCAATCGGGGAAACATTCAGTACTTC. Translating it yields CASNRGNIQYF.

This chain connects TRBV29-1 to TRBJ2-6; perhaps TRBD2 as D (5 bases). The DNA end is a closer match to TRBJ2-7, so the J assignment may be wrong. This CDR3 is 12 amino acids long. Germline lookup yields CDR1 SQVTM and CDR2 ANQGSEA. Here the CDR3 DNA reads TGCAGCGTTGCCCCTGAGGGCTACGAGCAGTACTTC. It is translated as CSVAPEGYEQYF.

This sequence joins TRBV28 and TRBJ1-5; TRBD1 matches at 8 bases. This CDR3 spans 16 amino acids. V trimming: 2 bases; J trimming: 5 bases; junction bases outside the gene matches: 8. From germline, CDR1 is MDHEN and CDR2 SYDVKM. CDR3 region: CASSLAGRGPDQPQHF. CDR3 in DNA: TGTGCCAGCAGTTTAGCGGGCAGGGGGCCAGATCAGCCCCAGCATTTT.

This clonotype has a handful of counts. The chain links TRBV7-6 to TRBJ2-1; D not certain. The CDR3 runs 14 residues. Germline CDR1 reads SGHVS; CDR2 reads FNYEAQ. The V gene lost 4 bases and the J gene lost 8 bases, with 15 bases spanning the gap. The CDR3 loop is CASSSRPDGDEQFF. CDR3 DNA: TGTGCCAGCAGCTCGAGACCCGATGGGGATGAGCAGTTCTTC.

This clonotype appeared many times. The rearrangement links TRBV10-3 to TRBJ2-1; no clear D. The CDR3 spans 15 residues. Germline V gene data show CDR1 as ENHRY and CDR2 as SYGVKD. Trimming stripped 0 bases from V and 6 bases from J, with 12 bases between. As DNA, the CDR3 is TGTGCCATCAGTGAGTCGCACAGCAAGGGCAATGAGCAGTTCTTC. It yields the protein CAISESHSKGNEQFF.

This clonotype was detected only a few times. CDR3 coding DNA: TGTGCCAGCAGCTTAGGTGGCAAACCCTACGAGCAGTACTTC. Its protein product is CASSLGGKPYEQYF. This chain links TRBV7-2 with TRBJ2-7; D is ambiguous. V dropped 1 base and J dropped 2 bases, with 9 bases sitting between them. The CDR3 runs 14 residues. The germline V gene has CDR1 SGHTA and CDR2 FQGNSA.

The DNA of the CDR3 is TGTGCCAGCAGTTTATTTACCGTTAGCAATCAGCCCCAGCATTTT. Translating gives CASSLFTVSNQPQHF. J is TRBJ1-5 and V is TRBV28, with unresolved D. Germline V gene data show CDR1 as MDHEN and CDR2 as SYDVKM. The V and J ends lost 1 base and 0 bases respectively, with 7 bases between them. The CDR3 is 15 amino acids. Supplemented by reference TRBV28 and TRBJ1-5, the full variable domain reads DVKVTQSSRYLVKRTGEKVFLECVQDMDHENMFWYRQDPGLGLRLIYFSYDVKMKEKGDIPEGYSVSREKKERFSLILESASTNQTSMYLCASSLFTVSNQPQHFGDGTRLSIL.

This clonotype was found many times. V usage is TRBV7-2 and J usage is TRBJ2-5, with 10 bases that match TRBD1. The J segment lost 5 bases and the V segment lost 5 bases, leaving 8 bases of the junction unmatched. Germline values: CDR1 SGHTA, CDR2 FQGNSA. This CDR3 spans 15 amino acids. The CDR3 protein is CASSAAGQGWETQYF. CDR3 bases: TGTGCCAGCAGCGCCGCGGGACAGGGGTGGGAGACCCAGTACTTC. The complete variable domain, with remaining parts taken from reference TRBV7-2 and TRBJ2-5, reads GAGVSQSPSNKVTEKGKDVELRCDPISGHTALYWYRQSLGQGLEFLIYFQGNSAPDKSGLPSDRFSAERTGGSVSTLTIQRTQQEDSAVYLCASSAAGQGWETQYFGPGTRLLVL.

This clonotype came up many times. V is TRBV5-6 and J is TRBJ2-2, with 8 positions matching TRBD1. Germline values: CDR1 SGHDT, CDR2 YYEEEE. V shed 3 bases, J shed 7 bases, and the junction held 8 bases outside the gene matches. This CDR3 is built from 15 residues. The CDR3 spells CASSSPNRGFGELFF. DNA of the CDR3: TGTGCCAGCAGCTCACCAAACAGGGGGTTCGGGGAGCTGTTTTTT.

The chain links TRBV7-6 to TRBJ2-1; 8 positions match TRBD1. The J call may not be correct, given that the DNA end is closer to TRBJ2-7. Germline loops: CDR1 SGHVS, CDR2 FNYEAQ. The CDR3 is made up of 16 amino acids. The CDR3, as DNA: TGTGCCAGCAGCCGTGACAGGGGCTTAGCCTCCTACGAGCAGTACTTC. Translated: CASSRDRGLASYEQYF.

This clonotype was recorded a few times. The gene calls are TRBV5-1 and TRBJ2-1, with D hard to call. V lost 3 bases to trimming and J lost 5 bases, with 15 bases between them. CDR1 is SGHRS, CDR2 YFSETQ, per germline. The CDR3 is 15 residues long. CDR3 bases: TGCGCCAGCAGCTATGTGACGGGTGGACACAATGAGCAGTTCTTC. It codes for CASSYVTGGHNEQFF.

The CDR3 loop reads CASSRNWDTEAFF. CDR3 sequence (DNA): TGTGCCAGCAGTCGAAATTGGGACACTGAAGCTTTCTTT. V is TRBV6-1 and J is TRBJ1-1; D is ambiguous. The CDR3 runs to 13 residues. The V and J ends lost 5 bases and 3 bases respectively, with 10 bases between them. CDR1 is MNHNS and CDR2 is SASEGT in the germline V gene.

This clonotype has ten or more counts. The chain uses TRBV18 and TRBJ1-2; TRBD1 aligns across 10 bases. J lost 6 bases, V lost 1 base, and 2 bases had no gene match. The CDR3 loop spans 14 amino acids. The germline gives CDR1 KGHSH, CDR2 LQKENI. In DNA form, the CDR3 reads TGTGCCAGCTCACCACTGGGGACAGGGGATGGCTACACCTTC. Protein: CASSPLGTGDGYTF.

This chain connects TRBV7-3 to TRBJ2-7; tentatively, D is TRBD1 (6 bases). The J call may be faulty, since TRBJ2-1 better matches the DNA end. From germline, CDR1 is SGHTA and CDR2 FQGTGA. The CDR3 extends over 16 amino acids. In DNA, the CDR3 is TGTGCCAGCAGCATCACCCGGGACACTAGAGCGAATGAGCAGTTCTTC. It yields the protein CASSITRDTRANEQFF.

The chain joins TRBV7-2 to TRBJ2-4; perhaps D is TRBD1 or TRBD2 (6 bases each). The CDR3 is 14 residues long. Trimming removed 1 base from V and 15 bases from J, with 19 bases in between. The V gene's germline CDR1 is SGHTA and CDR2 FQGNSA. This chain's CDR3 is CASSLVGGTGELYF. The CDR3 DNA follows: TGTGCCAGCAGCTTAGTGGGGGGCACCGGGGAGCTGTACTTC.

This clonotype showed up just a few times. One junction end does not reproduce the germline sequence, and a read error may be involved. The chain couples TRBV3-1 to TRBJ2-5; a possible D gene is TRBD2 (6 bases). Germline V lookup: CDR1 LGHDT, CDR2 YNNKEL (reference sequence). This CDR3 comprises 12 residues. The CDR3, as DNA: TGTGCCAGCAGCCCCGGCGGGGCAGGACTGTTCTTC. This sequence encodes CASSPGGAGLFF.

About this clonotype itself: A read error may be the cause here, since a much bigger clone is one base away. The J gene is TRBJ2-3, the V gene TRBV7-3; no firm D call. The end of the DNA is better explained by TRBJ2-7, so the J call may be wrong. CDR3 length equals 13 residues. The V gene's germline CDR1 is SGHTA and CDR2 FQGTGA. CDR3 in amino acids: CASSSSGLPQQYF. The CDR3, as DNA: TGTGCCAGCAGTTCCTCTGGCCTACCACAGCAGTACTTC.

This clonotype was counted ten times or more. CDR3 in amino acids: CASSSRGQAFF. The DNA for the CDR3 is TGTGCCAGCAGTTCCCGGGGACAAGCTTTCTTT. The genes are TRBV28 and TRBJ1-1; D possibly corresponds to TRBD1 (5 bases). Germline CDR1 reads MDHEN; CDR2 reads SYDVKM. The CDR3 loop spans 11 amino acids. The V and J ends lost 4 bases and 9 bases respectively, with 9 bases between them.

Regarding this clonotype: This is likely a read error, given that the CDR3 carries no conserved phenylalanine or tryptophan at its end. The limits of the CDR3 on the DNA are not certain, so only TCRdb's listed CDR3 is given. CDR3 region: CASSFRARSYGYTFGS. The chain combines TRBV7-2 with TRBJ2-5; the D call TRBD2 from the table was never checked on the DNA. The CDR3 region is 16 residues in length, termini included. The V gene's germline CDR1 is SGHTA and CDR2 FQGNSA.